The rows below give T cell receptor beta chains drawn from one sample of a study of blood T cell repertoires in COVID-19. Using immunoSEQ multiplex PCR, the repertoire was profiled, and TCRdb retains in-frame clones only, with some absent. The sample holds roughly 92,000 clones, roughly 86% seen once. Sequencing used peripheral blood. These receptors were taken from a man aged 45-65 years with acute or convalescent COVID-19. Both conserved end residues are part of each CDR3. Fields, in order: CDR3 protein, CDR3 DNA, D gene, clone size, CDR3 length, V gene, J gene. D genes are given only for firm matches. Some rows have no size entry. The others give once, few or many, or a class for an expanded clone.

CDR3: CASRPASENEQFF
DNA: TGTGCCAGCAGACCCGCCTCGGAGAATGAGCAGTTCTTC
D: .
size: .
length: 13
V: TRBV12-3/TRBV12-4
J: TRBJ2-1

CDR3: CASSLPGTGTQYF
DNA: TGTGCCAGCAGCCTCCCGGGGACAGGGACGCAGTATTTT
D: TRBD1
size: once
length: 13
V: TRBV5-4
J: TRBJ2-3

CDR3: CASSMGLYSGYTF
DNA: TGTGCCAGCAGCATGGGACTCTACTCTGGCTACACCTTC
D: .
size: .
length: 13
V: TRBV7-9
J: TRBJ1-2

CDR3: CASSGQVYGYTF
DNA: TGTGCCAGCAGTGGACAGGTGTATGGCTACACCTTC
D: TRBD1
size: .
length: 12
V: TRBV6-2/TRBV6-3
J: TRBJ1-2

CDR3: CASSTGIQETQYF
DNA: TGTGCCAGCAGCACAGGGATCCAAGAGACCCAGTACTTC
D: .
size: .
length: 13
V: TRBV6-5
J: TRBJ2-5

CDR3: CSVEGLAGIILNEQFF
DNA: TGCAGCGTTGAAGGGTTAGCGGGGATAATTCTCAATGAGCAGTTCTTC
D: TRBD2
size: .
length: 16
V: TRBV29-1
J: TRBJ2-1

CDR3: CAWSPERAREQYF
DNA: TGTGCCTGGAGCCCCGAACGCGCTCGAGAGCAGTACTTC
D: .
size: .
length: 13
V: TRBV30
J: TRBJ2-7

CDR3: CASSAGTGETGELFF
DNA: TGTGCCAGCAGCGCCGGGACAGGGGAAACCGGGGAGCTGTTTTTT
D: TRBD1
size: few
length: 15
V: TRBV7-9
J: TRBJ2-2

CDR3: CAWSVPGYGYTF
DNA: TGTGCCTGGAGTGTTCCCGGGTACGGCTACACCTTC
D: .
size: .
length: 12
V: TRBV30
J: TRBJ1-2

CDR3: CASSQGVEQYF
DNA: TGTGCCAGCAGCCAAGGAGTCGAGCAGTACTTC
D: .
size: .
length: 11
V: TRBV14
J: TRBJ2-7

CDR3: CASSLGQGHEQYF
DNA: TGTGCCAGTAGTCTTGGACAGGGCCACGAGCAGTACTTC
D: TRBD1
size: few
length: 13
V: TRBV19
J: TRBJ2-7

CDR3: CASSLEGVMNTEAFF
DNA: TGCGCCAGCAGCTTGGAGGGGGTCATGAACACTGAAGCTTTCTTT
D: .
size: .
length: 15
V: TRBV5-1
J: TRBJ1-1

CDR3: CASSRSGSFPNEQFF
DNA: TGTGCCAGCAGCCGAAGCGGGAGCTTCCCTAATGAGCAGTTCTTC
D: TRBD2
size: once
length: 15
V: TRBV11-3
J: TRBJ2-1

CDR3: CASSLVALEQFF
DNA: TGTGCCAGCAGCTTAGTGGCCCTCGAGCAGTTCTTC
D: .
size: once
length: 12
V: TRBV11-2
J: TRBJ2-1

CDR3: CASSPQRVLVNEQYF
DNA: TGTGCCAGCAGTCCCCAGCGGGTACTCGTGAACGAGCAGTACTTC
D: .
size: .
length: 15
V: TRBV6-9
J: TRBJ2-7

CDR3: CASSDPRGALYGYTF
DNA: TGTGCCAGCAGTGACCCTCGGGGGGCCCTATATGGCTACACCTTC
D: .
size: .
length: 15
V: TRBV28
J: TRBJ1-2

CDR3: CASSLAGTQETQYF
DNA: TGTGCCAGCAGCTTGGCAGGTACTCAAGAGACCCAGTACTTC
D: .
size: .
length: 14
V: TRBV11-3
J: TRBJ2-5

CDR3: CASSYGTSTGNTIYF
DNA: TGTGCCAGCAGTTACGGGACTTCAACTGGAAACACCATATATTTT
D: .
size: .
length: 15
V: TRBV6-5
J: TRBJ1-3

CDR3: CASSLDRTGVSEAFF
DNA: TGTGCCAGCAGTTTGGACCGGACAGGGGTATCTGAAGCTTTCTTT
D: TRBD1
size: .
length: 15
V: TRBV27
J: TRBJ1-1

CDR3: CASSLDAGTYNEQFF
DNA: TGCGCCAGCAGCTTGGATGCGGGCACCTACAATGAGCAGTTCTTC
D: .
size: .
length: 15
V: TRBV5-1
J: TRBJ2-1

CDR3: CASGLPVPGSYNEQFF
DNA: TGTGCTAGTGGTTTGCCCGTCCCAGGCTCCTACAATGAGCAGTTCTTC
D: .
size: few
length: 16
V: TRBV12-5
J: TRBJ2-1

CDR3: CASSRQPGMDEAFF
DNA: TGTGCCAGCAGCCGACAACCAGGCATGGATGAAGCTTTCTTT
D: .
size: .
length: 14
V: TRBV14
J: TRBJ1-1

CDR3: CASSRTSGRETQYF
DNA: TGCGCCAGCAGCCGGACTAGCGGGAGGGAGACCCAGTACTTC
D: TRBD2
size: .
length: 14
V: TRBV5-1
J: TRBJ2-5

CDR3: CASSQVGWGGTLPNEQFF
DNA: TGTGCCAGCAGCCAAGTTGGATGGGGGGGAACACTCCCCAATGAGCAGTTCTTC
D: TRBD2
size: .
length: 18
V: TRBV14
J: TRBJ2-1

CDR3: CASSEDRVRETQYF
DNA: TGTGCCAGCAGTGAGGACAGGGTGAGAGAGACCCAGTACTTC
D: TRBD1
size: .
length: 14
V: TRBV6-1
J: TRBJ2-5

CDR3: CASSPEGDTGELFF
DNA: TGCGCCAGCAGCCCTGAGGGGGATACCGGGGAGCTGTTTTTT
D: .
size: once
length: 14
V: TRBV5-1
J: TRBJ2-2

CDR3: CASSEVGLPNYGYTF
DNA: TGTGCCAGCAGTGAAGTGGGACTACCTAACTATGGCTACACCTTC
D: .
size: .
length: 15
V: TRBV6-1
J: TRBJ1-2

CDR3: CASSLQAGLGGDYRNSPLHF
DNA: TGTGCCAGCAGTTTACAGGCAGGGTTAGGGGGGGATTATAGGAATTCACCCCTCCACTTT
D: .
size: .
length: 20
V: TRBV27
J: TRBJ1-6

CDR3: CASSYGNEIPFF
DNA: TGTGCCAGCAGTTACGGGAACGAAATTCCGTTCTTC
D: .
size: .
length: 12
V: TRBV27
J: TRBJ2-1

CDR3: CASTGQVYNEQFF
DNA: TGTGCCAGCACTGGACAGGTTTACAATGAGCAGTTCTTC
D: TRBD1
size: .
length: 13
V: TRBV12-3/TRBV12-4
J: TRBJ2-1

CDR3: CASSSRQGDNQPQHF
DNA: TGTGCCAGTAGCAGTCGACAGGGGGACAATCAGCCCCAGCATTTT
D: TRBD1
size: .
length: 15
V: TRBV19
J: TRBJ1-5

CDR3: CSVTGGTGYTF
DNA: TGCAGCGTCACAGGGGGCACTGGCTACACCTTC
D: TRBD1
size: .
length: 11
V: TRBV29-1
J: TRBJ1-2

CDR3: CASSEKGVGAREQYF
DNA: TGTGCCAGCAGTGAAAAGGGAGTGGGAGCACGCGAGCAGTACTTC
D: .
size: .
length: 15
V: TRBV6-1
J: TRBJ2-7

CDR3: CASSIGSGYEQYF
DNA: TGTGCCAGTAGTATCGGTTCGGGCTACGAGCAGTACTTC
D: .
size: .
length: 13
V: TRBV19
J: TRBJ2-7

CDR3: CASSRSGQANTDTQYF
DNA: TGTGCCAGCAGCCGCTCGGGACAGGCAAACACAGATACGCAGTATTTT
D: TRBD1
size: once
length: 16
V: TRBV5-4
J: TRBJ2-3

CDR3: CASSPPFGQETSYEQYF
DNA: TGTGCCAGCTCACCACCGTTCGGACAGGAGACGTCCTACGAGCAGTACTTC
D: TRBD1
size: .
length: 17
V: TRBV18
J: TRBJ2-7

CDR3: CASSESVNTEAFF
DNA: TGTGCCAGCAGTGAGTCGGTGAACACTGAAGCTTTCTTT
D: .
size: .
length: 13
V: TRBV6-1
J: TRBJ1-1

CDR3: CSVDSGAGYTF
DNA: TGCAGCGTAGACAGCGGGGCCGGCTACACCTTC
D: .
size: .
length: 11
V: TRBV29-1
J: TRBJ1-2

CDR3: CASSRPDRGRTEAFF
DNA: TGTGCCAGCAGCCGACCCGACAGGGGGAGGACTGAAGCTTTCTTT
D: TRBD1
size: .
length: 15
V: TRBV3-1/TRBV3-2
J: TRBJ1-1

CDR3: CASSHGQKNTEAFF
DNA: TGTGCCAGTAGTCACGGACAGAAAAACACTGAAGCTTTCTTT
D: .
size: .
length: 14
V: TRBV19
J: TRBJ1-1

CDR3: CASSQDHGGETQYF
DNA: TGTGCCAGCAGCCAAGATCATGGGGGGGAGACCCAGTACTTC
D: .
size: .
length: 14
V: TRBV3-1/TRBV3-2
J: TRBJ2-5

CDR3: CASSDRGRGNEQFF
DNA: TGTGCCAGCAGCGACAGGGGTAGAGGGAATGAGCAGTTCTTC
D: TRBD1
size: .
length: 14
V: TRBV6-5
J: TRBJ2-1

CDR3: CASRLGEAGELFF
DNA: TGTGCCAGCAGGCTTGGCGAGGCCGGGGAGCTGTTTTTT
D: .
size: few
length: 13
V: TRBV9
J: TRBJ2-2

CDR3: CASSRGGARSYEQYF
DNA: TGTGCCAGCAGCCGAGGGGGGGCACGATCCTACGAGCAGTACTTC
D: .
size: .
length: 15
V: TRBV6-5
J: TRBJ2-7

CDR3: CASSSGGTGELFF
DNA: TGTGCCAGCAGCTCAGGGGGGACCGGGGAGCTGTTTTTT
D: .
size: .
length: 13
V: TRBV7-3
J: TRBJ2-2

CDR3: CASSLGLDSNEQFF
DNA: TGTGCCAGCAGCTTGGGACTAGACTCCAATGAGCAGTTCTTC
D: TRBD2
size: .
length: 14
V: TRBV9
J: TRBJ2-1

CDR3: CASRGTGGGERGQYF
DNA: TGTGCCAGCAGGGGCACAGGGGGCGGCGAGAGGGGGCAGTACTTC
D: TRBD1
size: .
length: 15
V: TRBV27
J: TRBJ2-7

CDR3: CAISIREDEQFF
DNA: TGTGCCATCAGCATCCGGGAGGATGAGCAGTTCTTC
D: TRBD2
size: .
length: 12
V: TRBV10-3
J: TRBJ2-1